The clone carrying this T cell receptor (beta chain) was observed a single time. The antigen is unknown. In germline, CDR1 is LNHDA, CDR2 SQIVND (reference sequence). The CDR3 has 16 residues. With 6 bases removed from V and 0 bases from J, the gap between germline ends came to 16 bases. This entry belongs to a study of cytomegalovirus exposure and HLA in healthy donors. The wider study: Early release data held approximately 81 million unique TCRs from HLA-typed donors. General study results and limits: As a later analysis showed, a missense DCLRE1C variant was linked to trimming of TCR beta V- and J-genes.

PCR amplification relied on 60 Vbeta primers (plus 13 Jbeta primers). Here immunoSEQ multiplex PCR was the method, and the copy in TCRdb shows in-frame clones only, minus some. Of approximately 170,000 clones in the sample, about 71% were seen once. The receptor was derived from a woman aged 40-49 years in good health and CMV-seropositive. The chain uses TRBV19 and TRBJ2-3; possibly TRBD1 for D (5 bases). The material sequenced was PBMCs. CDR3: CASRTAGFGSTDTQYF. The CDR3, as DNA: TGTGCCAGTAGAACGGCAGGGTTCGGGAGCACAGATACGCAGTATTTT.